This T cell receptor beta chain was recorded in a study of human T cells and chemical hapten exposure. As for the study in general: Upper inner arm skin measuring around 2 cm by around 2 cm received 2% DPC for sensitization.

Study-wide results and caveats: The number of TCRs above 1 in 1000 frequency did not change after DPC sensitization.

From the RACE reads, TCRdb called clonotypes with MiXCR, one entry per CDR3 protein. Among 25,000 to 35,000 distinct CDR3 sequences, about 5.6% were seen once, and the ten largest hold 5.6%. Time point specified: patch test 3, about 24 weeks after DPC sensitization. Treatment indicated: therapeutic diphenylcyclopropenone sensitization with weekly scalp DPC. In every case, blood was obtained before the patch test was applied. Many counts were recorded for this clonotype. Its antigen is unidentified. The clonotype comes from a man between 25 and 39 years old with alopecia areata. Some clones in this sample may be carry-over from other donors' samples. This specimen consisted of whole blood, obtained in connection with sensitization to the hapten diphenylcyclopropenone (DPC).

CDR3: CASSNSGHEQFF. The CDR3 nucleotides read TGTGCCAGCAGTAATTCGGGGCACGAGCAGTTCTTC. The rearrangement joins TRBV6-5 to TRBJ2-1, with D perhaps given as TRBD1 or TRBD2 (5 bases each). V was cut by 5 bases and J by 10 bases, with 12 bases left in between. The length of the CDR3 is 12 residues. Germline CDR1 is MNHEY and CDR2 is SVGAGI.